A single sample is the source of the 12 T cell receptor beta chains below, sequenced in a study of radiotherapy plus CTLA-4 blockade in lung cancer. TCRdb's table, derived via immunoSEQ multiplex PCR, lists solely in-frame clones and lacks some. The table records tens of thousands of clones, around 74% of them present only once. Here the sequenced sample was peripheral blood, taken from a patient treated with radiotherapy plus ipilimumab. The receptors stem from a human donor with non-small cell lung cancer whose response to radiotherapy plus ipilimumab could not be evaluated.

V usage is TRBV9 and J usage is TRBJ1-4; D is possibly TRBD1 (5 bases). The V gene lost 2 bases and the J gene lost 2 bases, with 7 bases spanning the gap. This CDR3 is 14 amino acids long. From germline, CDR1 is SGDLS and CDR2 YYNGEE. The CDR3 bases are TGTGCCAGCAGCGTTTCAGGGACTAATGAAAAACTGTTTTTT. It codes for CASSVSGTNEKLFF.

There are a few counts of this clone. The rearrangement joins TRBV28 to TRBJ1-6; D is ambiguous. Germline V lookup: CDR1 MDHEN, CDR2 SYDVKM. The CDR3 totals 15 residues. Trimming stripped 6 bases from V and 0 bases from J, with 9 bases between. The CDR3 DNA follows: TGTGCCAGCAGCCAACAACGCTCCTATAATTCACCCCTCCACTTT. Its translation is CASSQQRSYNSPLHF.

This sequence joins TRBV9 and TRBJ1-2; no firm D call. V lost 6 bases and J lost 0, with 6 bases in between. CDR3 size: 12 residues. Germline values: CDR1 SGDLS, CDR2 YYNGEE. This CDR3 reads CASTGANYGYTF. The DNA of the CDR3 is TGTGCCAGCACCGGAGCTAACTATGGCTACACCTTC.

The rearrangement links TRBV29-1 to TRBJ1-1; D may be TRBD1 (5 bases). Germline V lookup: CDR1 SQVTM, CDR2 ANQGSEA. The CDR3 spans 12 residues. V dropped 8 bases and J dropped 0 bases, with 10 bases sitting between them. CDR3 protein: CSSGGVNTEAFF. CDR3 nucleotide sequence: TGCAGCTCCGGGGGGGTGAACACTGAAGCTTTCTTT.

The chain employs TRBV27 and TRBJ2-1; 10 bases are shared with TRBD2. Germline trimming cut 2 bases from V and 2 bases from J; bases unmatched to any gene: 6. The CDR3 is made up of 17 amino acids. CDR1 and CDR2 (germline): MNHEY, SMNVEV (reference sequence). The CDR3 sequence: CASSLTGTSATYNEQFF. CDR3 nucleotide sequence: TGTGCCAGCAGTTTAACCGGGACTAGCGCCACCTACAATGAGCAGTTCTTC.

This rearrangement joins TRBV5-1 to TRBJ2-7, with D possibly matching TRBD1 (6 bases). Germline V gene sequence: CDR1 SGHRS, CDR2 YFSETQ. This CDR3 region has 13 residues. Deletions cut 3 bases from V and 2 bases from J, with 9 bases between. CDR3 residues: CASSSGAPYEQYF. The CDR3 bases are TGCGCCAGCAGCTCAGGGGCCCCCTACGAGCAGTACTTC. The full variable domain, completed using reference TRBV5-1 and TRBJ2-7, is KAGVTQTPRYLIKTRGQQVTLSCSPISGHRSVSWYQQTPGQGLQFLFEYFSETQRNKGNFPGRFSGRQFSNSRSEMNVSTLELGDSALYLCASSSGAPYEQYFGPGTRLTVT.

This chain links TRBV28 with TRBJ1-2; D gene ambiguous. Trimming cost V 5 bases and J 2 bases, with 6 bases left between them. CDR1 and CDR2 (germline): MDHEN, SYDVKM. This CDR3 contains 12 residues. CDR3 coding DNA: TGTGCCAGCAGTCTCCTGAACTATGGCTACACCTTC. Amino acid sequence: CASSLLNYGYTF.

CDR3 amino acids: CASSQDPGQGRDTEAFF. CDR3 bases: TGTGCCAGCAGCCAAGATCCTGGGCAGGGTAGGGACACTGAAGCTTTCTTT. This chain joins TRBV4-2 and TRBJ1-1; the D gene is possibly TRBD1 (5 bases). Trimming pared 0 bases from V and 3 bases from J, leaving 17 bases between. The V gene's germline CDR1 is LGHNA and CDR2 YNFKEQ. This CDR3 contains 17 residues.

V usage is TRBV19 and J usage is TRBJ2-5, with 7 bases that match TRBD1. The V segment lost 9 bases and the J segment 1 base; nucleotides outside the gene matches: 5. Germline loops: CDR1 LNHDA, CDR2 SQIVND (reference sequence). This CDR3 is 13 amino acids long. CDR3 DNA sequence: TGTGCCAGCTATGACAGGGCCCAAGAGACCCAGTACTTC. Residues: CASYDRAQETQYF.

J is TRBJ2-5 and V is TRBV7-8, with unresolved D. The germline V gene has CDR1 SGHVS and CDR2 FQNEAQ. The V and J ends lost 4 bases and 2 bases respectively, with 2 bases between them. The CDR3 length is 11 residues. CDR3 residues: CASSSQETQYF. For the CDR3, the DNA is TGTGCCAGCAGCTCTCAAGAGACCCAGTACTTC.

V gene TRBV27 combines with J gene TRBJ1-3; maybe TRBD1 (6 bases). CDR1 and CDR2 from the germline V gene are MNHEY and SMNVEV (reference sequence). Trimming pared 5 bases from V and 4 bases from J, leaving 15 bases between. There are 15 residues in the CDR3. This CDR3 is CASSGSWTAGNTIYF. As DNA, the CDR3 is TGTGCCAGCAGTGGGTCTTGGACAGCGGGAAACACCATATATTTT.

CDR3 region: CASSGERGQFF. CDR3 DNA: TGTGCCAGCAGCGGGGAGCGGGGACAGTTCTTC. The chain joins TRBV11-2 to TRBJ2-1; 7 bases are shared with TRBD2. The germline V gene has CDR1 SGHAT and CDR2 FQNNGV. The CDR3 sequence is 11 residues long. Losses at the gene ends were 5 bases for V and 13 bases for J; bases not matched to a gene: 5.